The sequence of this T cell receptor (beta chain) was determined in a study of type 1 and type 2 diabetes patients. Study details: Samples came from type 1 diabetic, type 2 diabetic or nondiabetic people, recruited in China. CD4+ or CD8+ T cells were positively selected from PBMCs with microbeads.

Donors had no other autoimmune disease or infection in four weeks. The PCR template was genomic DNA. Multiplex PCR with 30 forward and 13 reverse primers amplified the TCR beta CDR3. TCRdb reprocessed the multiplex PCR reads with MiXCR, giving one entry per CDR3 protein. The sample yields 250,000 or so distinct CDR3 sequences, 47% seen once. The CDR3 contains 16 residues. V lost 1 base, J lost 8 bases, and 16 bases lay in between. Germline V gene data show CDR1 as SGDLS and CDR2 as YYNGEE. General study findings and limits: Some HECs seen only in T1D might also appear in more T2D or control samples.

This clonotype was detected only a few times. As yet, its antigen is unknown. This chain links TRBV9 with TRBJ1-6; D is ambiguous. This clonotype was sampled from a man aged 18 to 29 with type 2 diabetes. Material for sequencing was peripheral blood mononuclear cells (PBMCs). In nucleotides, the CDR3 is TGTGCCAGCAGCGTAAGTTTTGGGGAGACGGATTCACCCCTCCACTTT. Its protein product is CASSVSFGETDSPLHF.